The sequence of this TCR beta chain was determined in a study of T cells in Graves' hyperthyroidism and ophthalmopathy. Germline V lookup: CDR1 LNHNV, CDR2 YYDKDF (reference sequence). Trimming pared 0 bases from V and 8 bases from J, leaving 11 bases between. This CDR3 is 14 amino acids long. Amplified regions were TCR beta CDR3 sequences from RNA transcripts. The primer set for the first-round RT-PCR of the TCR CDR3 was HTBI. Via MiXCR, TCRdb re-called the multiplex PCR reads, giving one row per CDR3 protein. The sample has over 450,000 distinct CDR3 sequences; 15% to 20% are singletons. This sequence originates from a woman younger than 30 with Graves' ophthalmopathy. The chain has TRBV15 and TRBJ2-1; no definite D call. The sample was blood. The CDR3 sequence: CATSRDSYWDEQFF. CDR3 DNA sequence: TGTGCCACCAGCAGAGACAGCTACTGGGATGAGCAGTTCTTC.